Following are 6 T cell receptor beta chains from one sample sequenced in a study of T cell repertoires in cytomegalovirus infection. What these receptors recognize is not known. One entry per CDR3 protein results from TCRdb running MiXCR on the reads. The sample carries hundreds of thousands of distinct CDR3 sequences, roughly 30% recorded once. The sequenced sample was cultured CD8+ T cells from PBMCs, obtained from culture after CMV antigen stimulation. Receptors originate from a human donor in good health (CMV status not recorded). Some clones in this sample may be carry-over from other donors' samples.

The chain recombines TRBV7-3 with TRBJ2-5, with 14 bases matching TRBD2. CDR1 and CDR2 (germline): SGHTA, FQGTGA. Losses at the gene ends were 2 bases for V and 10 bases for J; bases not matched to a gene: 12. The CDR3 extends over 17 amino acids. The CDR3 sequence: CASSLGPYGLAGGVQYF. The DNA of the CDR3 is TGTGCCAGCAGCTTAGGCCCCTACGGACTAGCGGGGGGTGTCCAGTACTTC.

V usage is TRBV6-1 and J usage is TRBJ2-1; 10 positions agree with TRBD2. Germline V gene lookup returns CDR1 MNHNS and CDR2 SASEGT. The CDR3 totals 15 residues. The V segment lost 6 bases and the J segment 8 bases; nucleotides outside the gene matches: 10. CDR3 in amino acids: CASSPPAGGLDEQFF. The CDR3 DNA reads as TGTGCCAGCAGCCCCCCAGCGGGGGGGCTGGATGAGCAGTTCTTC.

V is TRBV12-3 or TRBV12-4 and J is TRBJ2-1; possibly TRBD2 for D (5 bases). Trimming removed 2 bases at V and 8 bases at J, with 13 bases between. The CDR3 has 14 residues. The CDR3 spells CASSLMGDRDEQFF. CDR3 sequence (DNA): TGTGCCAGCAGTTTAATGGGAGATAGGGATGAGCAGTTCTTC.

Concerning this clonotype: A much bigger clone sits one base away, suggesting this may be a read error. The chain couples TRBV5-4 to TRBJ1-6; 7 bases line up with TRBD1. The CDR3 is made up of 15 amino acids. Germline V gives CDR1 SGHNT, CDR2 YYREEE (reference sequence). The CDR3 loop reads CVTNRGVTYNSPLHF. The DNA of the CDR3 is TGTGTCACTAACAGGGGCGTGACCTATAATTCACCCCTCCACTTT.

This chain connects TRBV6-8 to TRBJ1-1, with a possible D match to TRBD1 (6 bases). Trimming left V 0 bases short and J 6 bases short, with 20 bases between. The germline V gene encodes CDR1 MNHGY and CDR2 SAAAGT. This CDR3 has 17 amino acids. In DNA form, the CDR3 reads TGTGCCAGCAGTTACTCGCGGTATGGAGGGGGTGAAGCTGAAGCTTTCTTT. This codes for CASSYSRYGGGEAEAFF.

This clonotype has just a few counts. This rearrangement joins TRBV12-5 to TRBJ1-2; no definite D call. CDR1 and CDR2 from the germline V gene are LGHNT and FRNRAP. CDR3 length: 14 amino acids. Trimming pared 6 bases from V and 6 bases from J, leaving 17 bases between. CDR3 loop: CASGPPWKVDGYTF. The CDR3 nucleotides are TGTGCTAGTGGCCCCCCGTGGAAGGTCGATGGCTACACCTTC.